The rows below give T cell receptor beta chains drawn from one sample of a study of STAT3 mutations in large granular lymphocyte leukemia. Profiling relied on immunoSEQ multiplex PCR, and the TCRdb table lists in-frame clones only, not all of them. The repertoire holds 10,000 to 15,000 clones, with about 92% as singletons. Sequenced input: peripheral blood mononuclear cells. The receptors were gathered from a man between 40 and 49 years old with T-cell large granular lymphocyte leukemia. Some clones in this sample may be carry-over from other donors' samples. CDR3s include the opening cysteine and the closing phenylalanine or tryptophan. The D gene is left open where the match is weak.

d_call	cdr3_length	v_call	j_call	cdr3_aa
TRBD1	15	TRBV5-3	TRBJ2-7	CARSLLGDRAAEQYF
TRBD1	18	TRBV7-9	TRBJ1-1	CASSLGVNRDRTNTEAFF
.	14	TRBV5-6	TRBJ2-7	CASSLGGGLYEQYF
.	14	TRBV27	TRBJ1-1	CASRRTGFDTEAFF
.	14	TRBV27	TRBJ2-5	CASRSLGTQETQYF
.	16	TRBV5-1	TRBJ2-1	CASSLEGRGGENEQFF
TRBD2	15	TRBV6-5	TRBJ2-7	CATQTGTSGAYEQYF
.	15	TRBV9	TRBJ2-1	CASSVGTLRGNEQFF
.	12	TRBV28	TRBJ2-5	CASTQGRETQYF
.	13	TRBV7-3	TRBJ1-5	CASALGGNQPQHF
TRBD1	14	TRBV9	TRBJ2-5	CASSVDKGAETQYF
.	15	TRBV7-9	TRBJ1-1	CASSDRAKGNTEAFF
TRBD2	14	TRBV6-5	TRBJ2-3	CAIRSGGSTDTQYF
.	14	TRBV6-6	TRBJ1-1	CASSWGPTNTEAFF
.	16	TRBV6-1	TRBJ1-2	CASSATSGVANYGYTF
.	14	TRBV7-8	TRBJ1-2	CASSPDLIEDGYTF
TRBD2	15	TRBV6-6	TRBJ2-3	CASSESGLVYDTQYF
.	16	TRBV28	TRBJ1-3	CASSLRGQFSGNTIYF
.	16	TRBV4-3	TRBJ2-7	CASSAQQGTGPGKQYF
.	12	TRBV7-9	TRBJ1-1	CASSQGGTEAFF
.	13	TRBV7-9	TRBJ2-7	CASSLDTRKVQYF
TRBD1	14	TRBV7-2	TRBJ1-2	CASSLPGTVYGYTF
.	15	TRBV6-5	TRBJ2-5	CASRKTGLREETQYF
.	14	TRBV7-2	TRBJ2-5	CASATGGSQETQYF
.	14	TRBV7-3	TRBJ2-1	CASSPGQSYNEQFF
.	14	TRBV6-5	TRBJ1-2	CASSSWGGNYGYTF
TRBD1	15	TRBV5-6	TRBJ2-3	CASSLLTGVTDTQYF
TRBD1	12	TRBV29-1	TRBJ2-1	CSAPTGGNEQFF
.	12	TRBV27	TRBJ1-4	CASSLLGEKLFF
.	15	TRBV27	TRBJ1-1	CASRLGQTMNTEAFF
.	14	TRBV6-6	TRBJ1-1	CASSRSTGNTEAFF
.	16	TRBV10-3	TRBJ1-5	CAISEWTMGGDQPQHF
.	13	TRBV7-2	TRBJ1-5	CASSPQGNQPQHF
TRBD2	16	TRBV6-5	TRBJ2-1	CASSYSTSGVGGEQFF
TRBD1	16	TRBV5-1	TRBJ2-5	CASSLIGQGYQETQYF
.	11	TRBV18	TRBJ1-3	CASSSGNTIYF
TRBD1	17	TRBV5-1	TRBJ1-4	CASSSSGQGVPNEKLFF
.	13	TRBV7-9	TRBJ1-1	CASRLGEHTEAFF
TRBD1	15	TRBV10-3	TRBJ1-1	CAISEAGTEGTEAFF
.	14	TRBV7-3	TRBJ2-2	CASSLLGNTGELFF
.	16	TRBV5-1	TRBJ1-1	CASKPGQYYMNTEAFF
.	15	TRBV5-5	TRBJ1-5	CASSLRFGSNQPQHF